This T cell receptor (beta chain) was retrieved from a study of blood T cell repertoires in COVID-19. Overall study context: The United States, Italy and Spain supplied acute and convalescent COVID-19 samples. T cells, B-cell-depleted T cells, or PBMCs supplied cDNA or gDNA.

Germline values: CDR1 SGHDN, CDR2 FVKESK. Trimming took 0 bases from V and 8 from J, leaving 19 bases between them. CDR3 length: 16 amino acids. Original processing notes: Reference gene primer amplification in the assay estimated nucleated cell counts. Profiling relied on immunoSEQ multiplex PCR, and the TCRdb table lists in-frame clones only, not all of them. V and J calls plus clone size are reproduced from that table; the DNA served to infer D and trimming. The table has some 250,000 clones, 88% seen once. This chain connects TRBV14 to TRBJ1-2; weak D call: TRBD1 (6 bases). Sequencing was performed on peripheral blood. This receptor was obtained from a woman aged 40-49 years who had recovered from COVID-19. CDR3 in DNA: TGTGCCAGCAGCCAAGATCCCCCCCCAGGGGTGTGGGGCTACACCTTC. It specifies CASSQDPPPGVWGYTF.